The sequence of this T cell receptor (beta chain) was determined in a study of post-analysis software for immune sequencing data. General observations from the study: TRBV segments more frequent in patients than in controls numbered five and included TRBV5-6, TRBV5-1 and TRBV20-1.

Incorporated into the TCR beta cDNA libraries were unique molecular identifiers, which served to reduce PCR and sequencing biases. From the PCR reads, TCRdb called clonotypes with MiXCR, one entry per CDR3 protein. This table has 500,000 to 600,000 distinct CDR3 sequences, about 44% appearing once. This clonotype has a handful of counts. Its antigen is as yet unknown. Germline-derived CDR1 and CDR2 are SQVTM and ANQGSEA. V was clipped by 7 bases and J by 6 bases, with 19 bases between them. There are 14 residues in the CDR3. The sequencing sample was made of blood. J is TRBJ2-1 and V is TRBV29-1, with a possible D match to TRBD2 (5 bases). This receptor was obtained from a girl aged 10 to 17 with multiple sclerosis. The CDR3 sequence is CSGCGSGSCNEQFF. The CDR3 DNA sequence: TGCAGCGGATGCGGGTCGGGGAGCTGCAATGAGCAGTTCTTC.